This passage covers 8 T cell receptor beta chains from one sample sequenced in a study of patients and donors after allogeneic stem cell transplantation. From the RT-PCR reads, TCRdb called clonotypes with MiXCR, one entry per CDR3 protein. The top ten clones hold roughly 7.2% of a sample with hundreds of thousands of distinct CDR3 sequences, about a sixth of them seen once. Sequencing was performed on blood, either unsorted or a sorted T cell fraction (not recorded which). The source of these receptors is a human donor who was either an allogeneic HSCT recipient or a stem cell or donor lymphocyte infusion donor (not recorded which). It is not recorded whose cells these are; they may come from a transplant donor.

This clonotype was detected a few times. This chain connects TRBV20-1 to TRBJ2-3; possible D gene TRBD2, 6 bases. Germline CDR1 is DFQATT and CDR2 is SNEGSKA (reference sequence). Trimming removed 3 bases from V and 1 base from J, with 11 bases in between. The CDR3 runs 14 residues. The DNA for the CDR3 is TGCAGTGCTAGGGGCGGGACCGGCACAGATACGCAGTATTTT. Translation gives CSARGGTGTDTQYF.

This clonotype was observed a handful of times. The V and J genes are TRBV4-2 and TRBJ2-5, with TRBD1 matching over 10 bases. The germline gives CDR1 LGHNA, CDR2 YNFKEQ. The CDR3 is 17 amino acids. Unmatched junction bases numbered 10, after V lost 4 bases and J lost 2 bases. The CDR3 region is CASSRRPSDRGQETQYF. The DNA of the CDR3 is TGTGCCAGCAGCCGAAGACCCTCGGACAGGGGGCAAGAGACCCAGTACTTC.

V usage is TRBV4-2 and J usage is TRBJ2-1; D possibly matches TRBD1 or TRBD2 (6 bases each). V lost 1 base, J lost 3 bases, and 10 bases lay in between. CDR1 is LGHNA and CDR2 is YNFKEQ in the germline V gene. This CDR3 spans 15 amino acids. The CDR3: CASSQGGAGYNEQFF. CDR3 nucleotides: TGTGCCAGCAGCCAAGGGGGGGCTGGCTACAATGAGCAGTTCTTC.

As to this clonotype: A read error may be the cause here, since a much bigger clone is one base away. The chain couples TRBV29-1 to TRBJ1-3; D is unclear. V dropped 5 bases and J dropped 0 bases, with 2 bases sitting between them. The germline CDR1 and CDR2 sequences are SQVTM and ANQGSEA. This CDR3 comprises 11 residues. The chain's CDR3 is CSVNSGNTIYF. CDR3 coding DNA: TGCAGCGTTAACTCTGGAAACACCATATATTTT.

This clonotype was seen a handful of times. This rearrangement joins TRBV3-1 to TRBJ2-1; 9 nucleotides align to TRBD2. The CDR3 extends over 16 amino acids. The trim removed 3 bases at V and 2 bases at J, leaving 5 bases unmatched. The germline V gene has CDR1 LGHDT and CDR2 YNNKEL (reference sequence). The CDR3 DNA reads TGTGCCAGCAGCCACGAGCTAGCGGGAACCTACAATGAGCAGTTCTTC. Translating gives CASSHELAGTYNEQFF.

The V call is TRBV7-9, the J call TRBJ2-2; 10 bases are shared with TRBD1. The CDR3 is 15 amino acids. V was pared by 5 bases and J by 13 bases, with 13 bases of the junction left unmatched. From germline, CDR1 is SEHNR and CDR2 FQNEAQ (reference sequence). The CDR3 coding sequence is TGTGCCAGCAGCGCTTCTGACAGGGGGCATTCTCTGCTGTTTTTT. Its translation: CASSASDRGHSLLFF.

The chain joins TRBV15 to TRBJ2-5; D gene unclear. Germline CDR1 LNHNV, CDR2 YYDKDF (reference sequence). This CDR3 spans 15 amino acids. Trimming took off 0 bases at V and 1 base at J, with 9 bases between the two ends. The CDR3 bases are TGTGCCACCAGCAGAGATTTGGGCAGCCAAGAGACCCAGTACTTC. Residues: CATSRDLGSQETQYF.

This clonotype turned up a few times. V gene TRBV11-1 combines with J gene TRBJ2-7, with D hard to call. The germline CDR1 and CDR2 sequences are SGHAT and FQDESV (reference sequence). The CDR3 has 18 residues. The V gene lost 5 bases and the J gene lost 2 bases, with 25 bases spanning the gap. CDR3 sequence (DNA): TGTGCCAGCAGCCACCTAACCGGGTTCTCCGCCAATGCCTACGAGCAGTACTTC. Its translation is CASSHLTGFSANAYEQYF.